These 5 T cell receptor beta chains were sequenced from one sample in a study of cytomegalovirus exposure and HLA in healthy donors. In the PCR, 60 Vbeta and 13 Jbeta primers were used. The table came from immunoSEQ multiplex PCR; TCRdb's copy has only in-frame clones and leaves some out. The data contain about 140,000 clones, roughly three quarters of them singletons. Sequencing was performed on PBMCs. The receptors were gathered from a man younger than 35 in good health and CMV-seronegative.

The V call is TRBV5-1, the J call TRBJ2-5; weak D call: TRBD2 (5 bases). V was pared by 7 bases and J by 1 base, with 20 bases between. Germline CDR1 SGHRS, CDR2 YFSETQ. This CDR3 comprises 16 residues. Written as DNA, the CDR3 is TGCGCCAGCCGGGTGATCGGCGGGCAGATCCAAGAGACCCAGTACTTC. Its translation: CASRVIGGQIQETQYF.

The chain recombines TRBV19 with TRBJ2-1; 16 nucleotides match TRBD2. With 0 bases clipped from V and 9 bases from J, the junction kept 11 bases outside the gene matches. The CDR3 runs to 19 residues. Germline CDR1 reads LNHDA; CDR2 reads SQIVND (reference sequence). CDR3 sequence (DNA): TGTGCCAGTAGTATAGAGGGCGGGACTAGCGGGGGGGACTGGGGTGAGCAGTTCTTC. Translating gives CASSIEGGTSGGDWGEQFF.

This clone was seen a few times. The chain is built from TRBV27 and TRBJ1-4, with 9 bases identical to TRBD1. J lost 8 bases, V lost 5 bases, and 9 bases had no gene match. Germline assignment: CDR1 MNHEY and CDR2 SMNVEV (reference sequence). This CDR3 comprises 15 residues. The CDR3 nucleotides read TGTGCCAGCAGTCCACAGACAGGGGGTGGCGAAAAACTGTTTTTT. This codes for CASSPQTGGGEKLFF. Complete variable domain (other parts from reference TRBV27 and TRBJ1-4): EAQVTQNPRYLITVTGKKLTVTCSQNMNHEYMSWYRQDPGLGLRQIYYSMNVEVTDKGDVPEGYKVSRKEKRNFPLILESPSPNQTSLYFCASSPQTGGGEKLFFGSGTQLSVL.

The J gene is TRBJ2-5, the V gene TRBV16; 10 nucleotides line up with TRBD1. Germline V gene data show CDR1 as KGHSY and CDR2 as FQNENV. With V trimmed by 2 bases and J by 5 bases, 5 bases remained unmatched. The CDR3 is 15 residues long. CDR3 region: CASSQGTGVGETQYF. The CDR3 DNA follows: TGTGCCAGCAGCCAAGGGACAGGGGTTGGCGAGACCCAGTACTTC. Full variable domain (missing parts from reference TRBV16 and TRBJ2-5): GEEVAQTPKHLVRGEGQKAKLYCAPIKGHSYVFWYQQVLKNEFKFLISFQNENVFDETGMPKERFSAKCLPNSPCSLEIQATKLEDSAVYFCASSQGTGVGETQYFGPGTRLLVL.

The chain combines TRBV19 with TRBJ1-1; no definite D call. Germline CDR1 and CDR2: LNHDA and SQIVND (reference sequence). The CDR3 has 14 residues. V was pared by 3 bases and J by 1 base, with 9 bases between. CDR3 amino acids: CASSIFEGNTEAFF. The CDR3 DNA follows: TGTGCCAGTAGTATTTTCGAGGGGAACACTGAAGCTTTCTTT.